The present TCR beta chain was sequenced within a study of blood T cells in healthy people across ages. Together with a sample-barcoded 5' primer, a J-beta primer mix was included in a second PCR lasting about 7 to 12 cycles. TCRdb reprocessed the 5' RACE reads with MiXCR, giving one entry per CDR3 protein. Of some 700,000 distinct CDR3 sequences detected, about 40% appear once; the ten largest clones hold 20%. Findings of the study overall: Long-lived donors carried more naive CD4+ cells and greater diversity than aged donors.

To note about this clonotype: What it binds is unknown.

Source material: blood. The receptor was isolated from a woman aged 55-69 years in good health.

In nucleotides, the CDR3 is TGTGCCAGCAAAGCGCCGGACGCGGGCGAGCAGTACTTC. It translates to CASKAPDAGEQYF. The chain carries TRBV27 and TRBJ2-5; weak D call: TRBD2 (5 bases). The assigned J gene may be wrong: the sequence end matches TRBJ2-7 better. The CDR3 loop spans 13 amino acids. Germline V lookup: CDR1 MNHEY, CDR2 SMNVEV (reference sequence).